This T cell receptor beta chain was sequenced in a study of T cell changes during pregnancy in multiple sclerosis. CDR3 size: 15 residues. The J segment lost 6 bases and the V segment lost 3 bases, leaving 9 bases of the junction unmatched. Germline V CDR1 and CDR2: SGHVS, FNYEAQ. The table came from immunoSEQ multiplex PCR; TCRdb's copy has only in-frame clones and leaves some out. The top ten clones hold around 1.2% of a sample with 80,000 to 130,000 clones, approximately 92% of them seen once. The sequence was obtained from a female donor with multiple sclerosis, enrolled in a pregnancy study. The sample here was peripheral blood, taken in the second trimester of pregnancy. The chain joins TRBV7-6 to TRBJ1-1; TRBD1 agrees at 8 bases. CDR3 residues: CASSFSGTGGPEAFF. In DNA, the CDR3 is TGTGCCAGCAGCTTCTCCGGGACAGGAGGCCCTGAAGCTTTCTTT.